This T cell receptor (beta chain) was recovered during a study of cytomegalovirus exposure and HLA in healthy donors. The study, taken as a whole, reports: TCR beta sequences reportedly predicted most subjects' HLA-A and HLA-B alleles accurately. CMV antigen specificity of three CMV-associated chains was confirmed in vitro. Further analysis, carried out later, found HLA-associated TCR beta chains more clonally expanded than equally common other chains.

The sample holds a few counts of this clone. Its antigen is as yet unknown. The PCR contained 60 Vbeta and 13 Jbeta primers. TCRdb's table, derived via immunoSEQ multiplex PCR, lists solely in-frame clones and lacks some. Seen here are 200,000 or so clones, roughly 84% observed once, and the top ten hold 1.4%. Material: PBMCs. This sequence was found in a girl between 10 and 17 years old in good health and CMV-seronegative.

Written as DNA, the CDR3 is TGTGCCAGTAGTGGCCGCGGTTCCTATGGCTACACCTTC. This gives the protein CASSGRGSYGYTF. The chain joins TRBV19 to TRBJ1-2; D is unresolved. The germline V gene has CDR1 LNHDA and CDR2 SQIVND (reference sequence). The length of the CDR3 is 13 residues. V lost 5 bases and J 4 bases, leaving 11 bases between the germline ends. The variable domain in full, completed from reference TRBV19 and TRBJ1-2, reads DGGITQSPKYLFRKEGQNVTLSCEQNLNHDAMYWYRQDPGQGLRLIYYSQIVNDFQKGDIAEGYSVSREKKESFPLTVTSAQKNPTAFYLCASSGRGSYGYTFGSGTRLTVV.